Reported below is one T cell receptor (beta chain). The antigen it recognizes is unknown. The sample holds no much larger clone one base away, and base qualities are not on file. The library came from the immunoSEQ multiplex PCR assay. TCRdb holds this immuneACCESS table with in-frame rearrangements only. Some clones are missing; in checked studies, unresolved V genes explain under half, and the rest has no known cause. This sample has approximately 82,000 clones in its table, and 80% to 95% of those were observed once. The ten biggest clones cover approximately 0.47% of the sample. Inclusive of the bounding cysteine and phenylalanine, the CDR3 is 15 residues long. Only the CDR3 part of the read is kept: 45 bases, read in frame from the first base. The germline V gene gives CDR1 as SGDLS and CDR2 as YYNGEE. V loses 4 bases, J loses 0 bases, and the germline ends lie 11 bases apart. The record originates from a study of T cell changes during pregnancy in multiple sclerosis (dated by TCRdb to 2018 to 2020). For the study in its entirety: In women with multiple sclerosis, the researchers looked at how the T cell repertoire shifted as pregnancy progressed.

The receptor was isolated from a female donor with multiple sclerosis, enrolled in a pregnancy study. The sequencing used CD4+ T cells from peripheral blood mononuclear cells, collected in the second trimester of pregnancy. The chain is encoded by TRBV9 joined to TRBJ2-1; TRBD2 could be the D gene, as 5 bases match. The encoded CDR3 is CASSTTISSYNEQFF. In nucleotide form, the sequence is TGTGCCAGCAGCACGACTATAAGCTCCTACAATGAGCAGTTCTTC.